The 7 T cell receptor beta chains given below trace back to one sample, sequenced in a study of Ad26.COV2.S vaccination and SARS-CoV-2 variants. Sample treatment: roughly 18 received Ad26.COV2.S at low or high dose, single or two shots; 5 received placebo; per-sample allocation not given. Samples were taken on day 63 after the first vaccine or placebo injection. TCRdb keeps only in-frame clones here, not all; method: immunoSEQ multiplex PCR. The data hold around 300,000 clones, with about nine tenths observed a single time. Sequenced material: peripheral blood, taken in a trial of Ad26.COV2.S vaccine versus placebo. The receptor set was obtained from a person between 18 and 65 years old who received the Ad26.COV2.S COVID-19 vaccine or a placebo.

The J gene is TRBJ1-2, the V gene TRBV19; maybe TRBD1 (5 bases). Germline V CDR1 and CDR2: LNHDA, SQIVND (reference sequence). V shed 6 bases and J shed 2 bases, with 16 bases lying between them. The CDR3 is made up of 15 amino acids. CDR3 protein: CASRQALNANYGYTF. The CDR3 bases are TGTGCCAGTAGACAGGCCCTTAATGCCAACTATGGCTACACCTTC. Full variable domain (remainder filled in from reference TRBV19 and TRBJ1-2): DGGITQSPKYLFRKEGQNVTLSCEQNLNHDAMYWYRQDPGQGLRLIYYSQIVNDFQKGDIAEGYSVSREKKESFPLTVTSAQKNPTAFYLCASRQALNANYGYTFGSGTRLTVV.

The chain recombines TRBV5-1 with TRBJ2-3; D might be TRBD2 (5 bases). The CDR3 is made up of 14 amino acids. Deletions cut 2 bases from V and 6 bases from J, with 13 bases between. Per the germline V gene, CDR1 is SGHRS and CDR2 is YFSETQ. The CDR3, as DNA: TGCGCCAGCAGCTTTTTCACTAGGGTGGATACGCAGTATTTT. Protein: CASSFFTRVDTQYF. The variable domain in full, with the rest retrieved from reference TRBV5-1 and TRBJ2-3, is KAGVTQTPRYLIKTRGQQVTLSCSPISGHRSVSWYQQTPGQGLQFLFEYFSETQRNKGNFPGRFSGRQFSNSRSEMNVSTLELGDSALYLCASSFFTRVDTQYFGPGTRLTVL.

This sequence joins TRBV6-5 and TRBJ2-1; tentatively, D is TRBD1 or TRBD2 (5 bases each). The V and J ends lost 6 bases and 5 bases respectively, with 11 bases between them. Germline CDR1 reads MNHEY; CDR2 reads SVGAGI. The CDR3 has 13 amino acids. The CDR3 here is CASRWGNDNEQFF. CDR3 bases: TGTGCCAGCAGGTGGGGGAACGACAATGAGCAGTTCTTC.

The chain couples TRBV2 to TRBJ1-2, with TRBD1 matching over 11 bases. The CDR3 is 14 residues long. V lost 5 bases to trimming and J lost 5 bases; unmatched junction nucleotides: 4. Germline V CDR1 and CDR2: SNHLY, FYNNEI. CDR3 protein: CASSSGQGGYGYTF. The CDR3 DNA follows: TGTGCCAGCAGTTCGGGACAGGGGGGGTATGGCTACACCTTC.

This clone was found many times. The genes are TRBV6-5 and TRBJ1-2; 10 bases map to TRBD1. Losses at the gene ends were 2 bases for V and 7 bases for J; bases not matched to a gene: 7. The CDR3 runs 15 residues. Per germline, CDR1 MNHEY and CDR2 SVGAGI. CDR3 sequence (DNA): TGTGCCAGCAGTTACGACAGGGGGCTGCAGGGTGGCTACACCTTC. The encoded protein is CASSYDRGLQGGYTF.

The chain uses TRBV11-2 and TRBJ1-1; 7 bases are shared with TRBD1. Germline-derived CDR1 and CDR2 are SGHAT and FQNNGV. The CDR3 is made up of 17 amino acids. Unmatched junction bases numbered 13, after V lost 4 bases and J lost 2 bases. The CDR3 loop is CASSSDTGVGGNTEAFF. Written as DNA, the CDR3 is TGTGCCAGCAGCTCAGATACAGGGGTTGGGGGCAACACTGAAGCTTTCTTT. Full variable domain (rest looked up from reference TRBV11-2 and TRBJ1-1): EAGVAQSPRYKIIEKRQSVAFWCNPISGHATLYWYQQILGQGPKLLIQFQNNGVVDDSQLPKDRFSAERLKGVDSTLKIQPAKLEDSAVYLCASSSDTGVGGNTEAFFGQGTRLTVV.

The DNA of the CDR3 is TGTGCCAGTAGTATCAGCAGCCTGAACACTGAAGCTTTCTTT. Encoded protein: CASSISSLNTEAFF. The chain recombines TRBV19 with TRBJ1-1; D unresolved. CDR3 length: 14 amino acids. The V end was cut by 3 bases, the J end by 0 bases, with 8 bases between. From germline, CDR1 is LNHDA and CDR2 SQIVND (reference sequence).